The T cell receptor (beta chain) under discussion was sequenced for a study of blood T cell repertoires in COVID-19. Study-level information: The cDNA or gDNA used as material had been derived from T cells, B-cell-depleted T cells, or PBMCs.

Germline values: CDR1 KGHSH, CDR2 LQKENI. The CDR3 extends over 18 amino acids. The V and J ends lost 0 bases and 1 base, in that order; junction bases with no gene match: 6. In the source study's methods: Estimates of nucleated cell counts were drawn from the amplification of reference gene primers. Sequenced by immunoSEQ multiplex PCR; TCRdb stores in-frame clones only, minus some. The V and J calls and clone size come from that table; D and trimming were worked out from the DNA. The data contain around 270,000 clones, 91% of them seen just once; the ten biggest clones take up approximately 2.6%. The receptor comes from a person between 18 and 30 years old with COVID-19, enrolled during active disease. The material sequenced was peripheral blood. This chain connects TRBV18 to TRBJ2-1; 10 bases match TRBD1. The CDR3 sequence is CASSPPTGGQGSYNEQFF. In nucleotides, the CDR3 is TGTGCCAGCTCACCACCCACAGGGGGACAGGGGTCCTACAATGAGCAGTTCTTC.